The clone carrying this T cell receptor beta chain was seen many times. Its matching antigen is unknown. This CDR3 comprises 13 residues. Between the trimmed V and J ends, which lost 0 bases and 5 bases, there was a span of 10 bases. Germline lookup yields CDR1 DFQATT and CDR2 SNEGSKA (reference sequence). This sample stems from a study of metastatic and nonmetastatic thyroid tumors. Across the study: The authors compared repertoires across blood and tumor or nodule tissue from malignant and benign thyroid patients. Findings of the study overall: Reports indicated that malignant thyroid tumors showed significantly higher TCR beta diversity than benign nodules did, in blood and tumor.

TCRdb ran MiXCR on the PCR reads. Seen here are tens of thousands of clones, under 25% observed once, and the top ten hold about 14%. No patient had received any treatment before thyroid surgery. The chain combines TRBV20-1 with TRBJ2-5; D gene ambiguous. The receptor comes from a female donor with papillary thyroid cancer or a benign thyroid nodule (not recorded which). Some clones in this sample may be carry-over from other donors' samples. Sequences were obtained from blood. The CDR3 region is CSARERLLETQYF. Here the CDR3 DNA reads TGCAGTGCTAGAGAGCGGCTTTTGGAGACCCAGTACTTC.